This is a list of T cell receptor beta chains from one sample in a study of OX40 agonist ivuxolimab in advanced cancers. Assay used: immunoSEQ multiplex PCR; TCRdb lists only in-frame clones, some missing. The data contain roughly 100,000 clones, about 96% of them seen just once; the ten biggest clones take up 2% to 2.5%. Material: CD4+ or CD8+ T cells sorted from blood, obtained in a trial of the OX40 agonist ivuxolimab. All receptors come from an adult with an advanced solid tumor such as melanoma, head and neck, liver or kidney cancer. CDR3s include the opening cysteine and the closing phenylalanine or tryptophan. Each record gives: D gene, J gene, V gene, clone size, CDR3 DNA, CDR3 protein. The D gene is left open where the match is weak. A row's size may be missing; if present it is once, few, many or a size class.

>-|TRBJ2-1|TRBV6-1|once
TGTGCCAGCAGTGAAACGGGGGCCGGCAATGAGCAGTTCTTC
CASSETGAGNEQFF
>-|TRBJ1-1|TRBV9|-
TGTGCCAGCAGCGTAGGAGGGGGGACCACTGAAGCTTTCTTT
CASSVGGGTTEAFF
>-|TRBJ2-1|TRBV4-3|-
TGCGCCAGCCGAGCGGGCGCGTCCTACAATGAGCAGTTCTTC
CASRAGASYNEQFF
>TRBD1|TRBJ2-7|TRBV14|-
TGTGCCAGCAGCCTCCGGGACAGGGTCTACGAGCAGTACTTC
CASSLRDRVYEQYF
>TRBD2|TRBJ2-2|TRBV27|once
TGTGCCAGTAGACTAGCGGGAGGGCCTGGTACCGGGGAGCTGTTTTTT
CASRLAGGPGTGELFF
>-|TRBJ2-7|TRBV14|-
TGTGCCAGCAGCCAAGACCTGGACACATACTACGAGCAGTACTTC
CASSQDLDTYYEQYF
>-|TRBJ2-1|TRBV14|-
TGTGCCAGCAGCCAAGAAAGGGGGGCGGGCTTGAATGAGCAGTTCTTC
CASSQERGAGLNEQFF
>-|TRBJ2-3|TRBV4-1|-
TGCGCCAGCAGCCAGTATCCGGGGCCCACAGATACGCAGTATTTT
CASSQYPGPTDTQYF
>TRBD1|TRBJ1-4|TRBV7-3|-
TGTGCCAGCAGCCCCGGAGGGGGCAGGAATGAAAAACTGTTTTTT
CASSPGGGRNEKLFF
>-|TRBJ1-1|TRBV7-9|once
TGTGCCAGCACCCTAAACACTGAAGCTTTCTTT
CASTLNTEAFF
>-|TRBJ1-2|TRBV7-9|-
TGTGCCAGCAGCCTCCCGCAAGGGACGGGACCCTATGGCTACACCTTC
CASSLPQGTGPYGYTF
>-|TRBJ2-5|TRBV7-8|-
TGTGCCAGCAGCGACAGGATTGGGGACAATGAAGAGACCCAGTACTTC
CASSDRIGDNEETQYF
>TRBD1|TRBJ2-7|TRBV4-1|-
TGCGCCAGCAGCCAAACCGGGACAGGGAATTACGAGCAGTACTTC
CASSQTGTGNYEQYF
>TRBD1|TRBJ2-7|TRBV28|-
TGTGCCAGCAGTCCAAGGGGGCTCTCCTACGAGCAGTACTTC
CASSPRGLSYEQYF
>TRBD1|TRBJ1-1|TRBV6-1|-
TGTGCCAGCAGTTCCGGGACAGGGTTGAGCACTGAAGCTTTCTTT
CASSSGTGLSTEAFF
>TRBD1|TRBJ1-5|TRBV28|-
TGTGCCAGCAGTTTATTAAGTCGGACAGGGAATCAGCCCCAGCATTTT
CASSLLSRTGNQPQHF
>-|TRBJ1-1|TRBV7-9|-
TGTGCCAGCATCTGGGGGGACGGTAACACTGAAGCTTTCTTT
CASIWGDGNTEAFF
>-|TRBJ1-5|TRBV21-1|once
TGTGCCAGCAGCAATGGAGGGACATCTAATTCTTATCAGCCCCAGCATTTT
CASSNGGTSNSYQPQHF
>TRBD1|TRBJ2-7|TRBV6-5|-
TGTGCCAGCAGTTACGGACAGGGGGGAACCTACGAGCAGTACTTC
CASSYGQGGTYEQYF
>TRBD1|TRBJ2-5|TRBV15|-
TGTGCCACCAGCTCGCAGACAGGGTTTCGAGAGACCCAGTACTTC
CATSSQTGFRETQYF
>TRBD2|TRBJ2-3|TRBV9|-
TGTGCCAGCAGCGCCTATAGCGGGGGAGTCACAGATACGCAGTATTTT
CASSAYSGGVTDTQYF
>TRBD2|TRBJ2-1|TRBV9|once
TGTGCCAGCAGCGGCGGGGGGCCTTACAATGAGCAGTTCTTC
CASSGGGPYNEQFF
>-|TRBJ2-1|TRBV6-5|once
TGTGCCAGCAGTTATAGGCGGGGCGATGAGCAGTTCTTC
CASSYRRGDEQFF
>TRBD1|TRBJ1-1|TRBV4-3|-
TGCGCCAGCAGCCAAGATCGTACAGGGGGCCTGAACACTGAAGCTTTCTTT
CASSQDRTGGLNTEAFF
>-|TRBJ2-3|TRBV4-1|-
TGCGCCAGCAGCCAAGATTCTACGGTTCAGGATACGCAGTATTTT
CASSQDSTVQDTQYF
>-|TRBJ2-7|TRBV19|-
TGTGCCAGTAGCCTCCGGGCGGACGAGCAGTACTTC
CASSLRADEQYF
>-|TRBJ2-3|TRBV18|-
TGTGCCAGCTCACCCATGGGTCAGGATACGCAGTATTTT
CASSPMGQDTQYF
>-|TRBJ1-1|TRBV29-1|few
TGCAGCGTACCCATGAACACTGAAGCTTTCTTT
CSVPMNTEAFF
>TRBD2|TRBJ2-1|TRBV11-3|-
TGTGCCAGCAGTCTAGCGGGTGGCCTTAACAATGAGCAGTTCTTC
CASSLAGGLNNEQFF
>TRBD1|TRBJ2-3|TRBV7-3|-
TGTGCCAGCAGCTTCGGGACAGCAGATACGCAGTATTTT
CASSFGTADTQYF
>TRBD1|TRBJ1-1|TRBV10-2|-
TGCGCCAGCAGTGACCCGGACAGGGCGAACACTGAAGCTTTCTTT
CASSDPDRANTEAFF
>-|TRBJ2-7|TRBV28|-
TGTGCCAGCAGACCCTACCTAGGGGCCTACGAGCAGTACTTC
CASRPYLGAYEQYF
>TRBD2|TRBJ2-3|TRBV5-1|once
TGCGCCAGCAGCTACGGACTAGCGGGGGGGCGTGGAGATACGCAGTATTTT
CASSYGLAGGRGDTQYF
>-|TRBJ2-5|TRBV19|-
TGTGCCAGTAGTATCTGGGGCTACTCTACGCAAGAGACCCAGTACTTC
CASSIWGYSTQETQYF
>TRBD1|TRBJ1-3|TRBV6-5|-
TGTGCCAGCAGCCCGGGACAGTCCTCTGGAAACACCATATATTTT
CASSPGQSSGNTIYF